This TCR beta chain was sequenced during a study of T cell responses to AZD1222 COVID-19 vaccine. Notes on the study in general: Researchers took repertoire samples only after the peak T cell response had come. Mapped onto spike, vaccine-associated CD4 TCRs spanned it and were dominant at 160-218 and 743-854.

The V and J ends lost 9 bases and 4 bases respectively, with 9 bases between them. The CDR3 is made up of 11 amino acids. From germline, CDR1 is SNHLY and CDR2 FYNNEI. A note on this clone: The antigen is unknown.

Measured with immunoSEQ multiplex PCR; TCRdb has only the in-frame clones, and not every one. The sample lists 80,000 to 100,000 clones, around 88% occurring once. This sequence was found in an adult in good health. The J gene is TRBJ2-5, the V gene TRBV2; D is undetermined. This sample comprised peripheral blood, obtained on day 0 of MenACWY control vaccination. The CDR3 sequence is CASTSLETQYF. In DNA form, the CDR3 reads TGTGCCAGTACTTCCCTAGAGACCCAGTACTTC.